The TCR beta chain described here comes from a study of T cell changes during pregnancy in multiple sclerosis (dated by TCRdb to about 2019). Broadly, across the study: Changes in the T cell repertoire over the course of pregnancy were examined in this study in women with multiple sclerosis.

Inclusive of the bounding cysteine and phenylalanine, the CDR3 is 16 residues long. Solely the CDR3 DNA is kept, with 48 bases framed from the first base. From V the trimming removes 6 bases and from J it removes 5 bases, while the gene matches leave 13 bases of the junction unaccounted for. Per the germline V gene (reference sequence), MNHEY is the CDR1 and SMNVEV is the CDR2. Libraries were prepared through the immunoSEQ multiplex PCR assay. What TCRdb holds here is the immuneACCESS table cut down to in-frame rearrangements. Part of the clones is not present; checked against another copy, under half of the missing clones reflect an unresolved V gene, and the others are unexplained. This sample lists under 65,000 clones; around nine tenths were detected once. 1.4% of the sample comes from the top ten. This clone occurred once. This receptor's antigen is unknown. Per-base quality was not reported, and no clone a single base away is much larger than it.

The clonotype originates from a female donor with multiple sclerosis, enrolled in a pregnancy study. The chain was built from TRBV27 and TRBJ1-5; 7 bases in the junction line up with TRBD1. The input for sequencing was peripheral blood, taken in the second trimester of pregnancy. The bases read TGTGCCAGCAGACCGACCCCCCAGGGGGTGGATCAGCCCCAGCATTTT. Translated, it reads CASRPTPQGVDQPQHF.